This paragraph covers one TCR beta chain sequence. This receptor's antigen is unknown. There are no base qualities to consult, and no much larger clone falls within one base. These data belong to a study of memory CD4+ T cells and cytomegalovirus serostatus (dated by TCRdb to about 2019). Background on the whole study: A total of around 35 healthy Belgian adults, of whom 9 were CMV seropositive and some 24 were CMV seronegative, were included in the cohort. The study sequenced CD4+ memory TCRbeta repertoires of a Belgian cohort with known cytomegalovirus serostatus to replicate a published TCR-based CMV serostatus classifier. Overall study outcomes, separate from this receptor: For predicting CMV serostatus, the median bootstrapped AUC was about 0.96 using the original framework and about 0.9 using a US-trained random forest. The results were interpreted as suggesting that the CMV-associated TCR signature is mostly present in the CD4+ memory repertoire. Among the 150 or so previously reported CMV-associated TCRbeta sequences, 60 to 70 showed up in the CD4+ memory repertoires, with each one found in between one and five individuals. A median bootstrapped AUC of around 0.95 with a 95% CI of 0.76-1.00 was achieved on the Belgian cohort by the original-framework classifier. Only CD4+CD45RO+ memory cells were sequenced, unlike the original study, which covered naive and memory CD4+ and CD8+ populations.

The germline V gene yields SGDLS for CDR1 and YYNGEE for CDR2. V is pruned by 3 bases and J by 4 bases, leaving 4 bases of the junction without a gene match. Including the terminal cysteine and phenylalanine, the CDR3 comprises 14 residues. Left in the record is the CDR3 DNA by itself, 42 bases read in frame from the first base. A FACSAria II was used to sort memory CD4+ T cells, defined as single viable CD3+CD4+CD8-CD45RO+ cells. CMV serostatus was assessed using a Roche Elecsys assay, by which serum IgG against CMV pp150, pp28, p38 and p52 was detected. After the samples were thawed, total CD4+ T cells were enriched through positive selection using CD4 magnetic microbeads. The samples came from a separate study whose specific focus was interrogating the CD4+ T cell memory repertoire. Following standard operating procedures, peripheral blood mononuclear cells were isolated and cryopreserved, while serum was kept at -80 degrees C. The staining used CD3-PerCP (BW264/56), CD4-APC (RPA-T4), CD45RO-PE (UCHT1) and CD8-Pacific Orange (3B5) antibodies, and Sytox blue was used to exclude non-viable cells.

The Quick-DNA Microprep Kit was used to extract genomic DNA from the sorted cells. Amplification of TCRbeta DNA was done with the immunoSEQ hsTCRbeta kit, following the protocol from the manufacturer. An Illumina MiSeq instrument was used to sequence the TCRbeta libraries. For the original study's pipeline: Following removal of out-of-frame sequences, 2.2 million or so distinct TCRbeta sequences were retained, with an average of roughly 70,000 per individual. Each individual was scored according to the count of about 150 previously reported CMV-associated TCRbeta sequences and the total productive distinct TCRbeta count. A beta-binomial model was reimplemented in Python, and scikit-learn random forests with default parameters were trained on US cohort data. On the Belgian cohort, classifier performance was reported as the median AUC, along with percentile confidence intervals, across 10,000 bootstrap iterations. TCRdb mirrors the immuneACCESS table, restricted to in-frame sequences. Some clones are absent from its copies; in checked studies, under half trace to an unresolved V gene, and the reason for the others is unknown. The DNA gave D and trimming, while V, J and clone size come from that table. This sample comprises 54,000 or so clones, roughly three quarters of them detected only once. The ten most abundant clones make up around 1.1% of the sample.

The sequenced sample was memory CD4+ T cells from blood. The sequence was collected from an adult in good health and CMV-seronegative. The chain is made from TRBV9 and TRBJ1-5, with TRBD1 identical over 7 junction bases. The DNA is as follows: TGTGCCAGCAGCGCGGACAGGTTTAATCAGCCCCAGCATTTT. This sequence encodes CASSADRFNQPQHF.